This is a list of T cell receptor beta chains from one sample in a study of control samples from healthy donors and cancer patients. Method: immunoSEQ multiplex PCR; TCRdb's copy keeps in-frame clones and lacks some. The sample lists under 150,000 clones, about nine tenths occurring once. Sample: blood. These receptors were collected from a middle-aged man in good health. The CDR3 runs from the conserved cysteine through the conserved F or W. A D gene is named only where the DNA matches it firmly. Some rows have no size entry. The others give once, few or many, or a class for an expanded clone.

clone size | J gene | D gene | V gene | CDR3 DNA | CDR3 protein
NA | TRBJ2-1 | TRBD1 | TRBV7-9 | TGTGCCAGCAGGAAGGGACAGGGGTACAATGAGCAGTTCTTC | CASRKGQGYNEQFF
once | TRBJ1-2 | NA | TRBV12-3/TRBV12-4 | TGTGCCAGCAGTTTATCGACAACTGCTGGCTACACCTTC | CASSLSTTAGYTF
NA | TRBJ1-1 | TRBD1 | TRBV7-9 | TGTGCCAGCAGCCCGCACAGGGGGATTAGTTTGAACACTGAAGCTTTCTTT | CASSPHRGISLNTEAFF
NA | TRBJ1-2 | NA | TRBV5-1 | TGCGCCAGCAGCTTGCACGGCTACACCTTC | CASSLHGYTF
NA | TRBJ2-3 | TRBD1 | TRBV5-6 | TGTGCCAGCAGCTTGGAGACAGGGGGCCCAAGAGCTAGCACAGATACGCAGTATTTT | CASSLETGGPRASTDTQYF
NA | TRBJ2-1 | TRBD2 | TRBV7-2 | TGTGCCAGCAGCTTAGCCTCCGGGACTAGGAACTACAATGAGCAGTTCTTC | CASSLASGTRNYNEQFF
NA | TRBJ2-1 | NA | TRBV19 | TGTGCCAGTAGTACCGACCCAGCCAATGAGCAGTTCTTC | CASSTDPANEQFF
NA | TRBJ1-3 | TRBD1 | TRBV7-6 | TGTGCCAGCAGCCCTGACAGGGGGCGGGTTGGAAACACCATATATTTT | CASSPDRGRVGNTIYF
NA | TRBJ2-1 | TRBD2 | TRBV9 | TGTGCCAGCACCCCTAGCGGGGGGGCCAATGAGCAGTTCTTC | CASTPSGGANEQFF
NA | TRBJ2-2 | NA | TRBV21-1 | TGTGCCAGCAGCAAGGGACAGGGCTCCGGGGAGCTGTTTTTT | CASSKGQGSGELFF
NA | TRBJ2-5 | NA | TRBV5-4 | TGTGCCAGCAGCACCTGGACAGACCAAGAGACCCAGTACTTC | CASSTWTDQETQYF
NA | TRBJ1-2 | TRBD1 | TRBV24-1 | TGTGCCACCAGTGACCACCGGGACAGGGGGCACAATGGCTACACCTTC | CATSDHRDRGHNGYTF
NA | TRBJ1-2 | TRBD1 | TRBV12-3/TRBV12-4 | TGTGCCAGCAGTTTGGACAGGGTAACTGGCTACACCTTC | CASSLDRVTGYTF
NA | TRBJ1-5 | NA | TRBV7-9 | TGTGCCAGCAGCATCAATAGCAATCAGCCCCAGCATTTT | CASSINSNQPQHF
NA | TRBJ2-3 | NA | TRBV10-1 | TGCGCCAGCAGTGAGTCGACACAGGGATCAGATACGCAGTATTTT | CASSESTQGSDTQYF
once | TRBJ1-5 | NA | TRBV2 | TGTGCCAGCGGTCCCCAGGGTTACAGCAATCAGCCCCAGCATTTT | CASGPQGYSNQPQHF
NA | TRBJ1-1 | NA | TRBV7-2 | TGTGCCAGCAGCCACACTTCGAGGGGGACTGAAGCTTTCTTT | CASSHTSRGTEAFF
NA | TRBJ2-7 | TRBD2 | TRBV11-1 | TGTGCCAGCAGCTTAGAGGCTAGCGGGCGACCCTACGAGCAGTACTTC | CASSLEASGRPYEQYF
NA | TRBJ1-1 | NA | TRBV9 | TGTGCCAGCAGCGTAGTTCCAGGGCTAGGCACTGAAGCTTTCTTT | CASSVVPGLGTEAFF
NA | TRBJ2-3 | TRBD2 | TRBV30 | TGTGCCTGGAGTTTGGCTAGCGGTACGCAGTATTTT | CAWSLASGTQYF
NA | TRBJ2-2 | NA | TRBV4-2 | TGTGCCAGCAGCCCCCACCGCCGGGATAACACCGGGGAGCTGTTTTTT | CASSPHRRDNTGELFF
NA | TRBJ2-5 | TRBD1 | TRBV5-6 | TGTGCCAGCAGCTTGCCAGGGGGCGGAGAGACCCAGTACTTC | CASSLPGGGETQYF
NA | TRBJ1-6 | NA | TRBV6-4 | TGTGCCAGCAGTGCCACGACGGCGAGCTCCTATAATTCACCCCTCCACTTT | CASSATTASSYNSPLHF
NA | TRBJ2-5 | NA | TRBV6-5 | TGTGCCAGCAGCCGCAGAATTCAAGAGACCCAGTACTTC | CASSRRIQETQYF
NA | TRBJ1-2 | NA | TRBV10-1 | TGCGCCAGCAGTGCGGCCAGGATGGATGGCTACACCTTC | CASSAARMDGYTF
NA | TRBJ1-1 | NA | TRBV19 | TGTGCCAGTAGTACTCAGGGACTCGACACTGAAGCTTTCTTT | CASSTQGLDTEAFF
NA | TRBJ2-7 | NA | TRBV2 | TGTGCCAGCATGGACTATCGCTCCTACGAGCAGTACTTC | CASMDYRSYEQYF
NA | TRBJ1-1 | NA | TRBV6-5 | TGTGCCAGCAGGGAGGGCCTAGGGAACACTGAAGCTTTCTTT | CASREGLGNTEAFF
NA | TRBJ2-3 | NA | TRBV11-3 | TGTGCCAGCAGCTTAGGGGGTTTAGGCCAACTTTGGGGCACAGATACGCAGTATTTT | CASSLGGLGQLWGTDTQYF
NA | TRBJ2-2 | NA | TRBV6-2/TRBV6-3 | TGTGCCAGCAGTCTCCTGACAGGGAACACCGGGGAGCTGTTTTTT | CASSLLTGNTGELFF
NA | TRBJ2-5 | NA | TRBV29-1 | TGCAGCGTCGACCCCGGGGGTGTGGGGGAGACCCAGTACTTC | CSVDPGGVGETQYF
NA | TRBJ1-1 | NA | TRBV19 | TGTGCCAGTAGTGTCAGGGGCACTGAAGCTTTCTTT | CASSVRGTEAFF
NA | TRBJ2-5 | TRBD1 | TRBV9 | TGTGCCAGCAGCGCTGGACAGGTCGAGGAGACCCAGTACTTC | CASSAGQVEETQYF
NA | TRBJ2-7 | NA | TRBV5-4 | TGTGCCAGCAGCGTCGGCAGGGGCCCCTACGAGCAGTACTTC | CASSVGRGPYEQYF
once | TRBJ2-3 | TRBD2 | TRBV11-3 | TGTGCCAGCAGCCCCGTAGCGGGGGGGCCGATAGGCGATACGCAGTATTTT | CASSPVAGGPIGDTQYF
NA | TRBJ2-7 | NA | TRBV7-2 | TGTGCCAGCAGCCCGTCCTACGAGCAGTACTTC | CASSPSYEQYF
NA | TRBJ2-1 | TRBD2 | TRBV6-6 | TGTGCCAGCAGCCCTAGCGGGGGCTCCTACAATGAGCAGTTCTTC | CASSPSGGSYNEQFF
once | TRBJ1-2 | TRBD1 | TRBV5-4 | TGTGCCAGCAGCACGACCGGGACAGGGGACCCCTATGGCTACACCTTC | CASSTTGTGDPYGYTF
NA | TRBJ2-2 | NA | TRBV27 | TGTGCCAGCAGTAGGACCACCTTCGACGGGGAGCTGTTTTTT | CASSRTTFDGELFF
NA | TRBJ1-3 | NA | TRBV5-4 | TGTGCCAGCAGCAGCGGACCCTCTGGAAACACCATATATTTT | CASSSGPSGNTIYF
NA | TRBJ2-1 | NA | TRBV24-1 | TGTGCCACCAGTGATTTGGTTCGGTCAGGGGATGGTGAGCAGTTCTTC | CATSDLVRSGDGEQFF
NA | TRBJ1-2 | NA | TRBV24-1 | TGTGCCACCAGTGATTCAGGCAGCTACTATGGCTACACCTTC | CATSDSGSYYGYTF
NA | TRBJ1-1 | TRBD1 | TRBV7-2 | TGTGCCAGCAGCCCCAGGGGGATGAACACTGAAGCTTTCTTT | CASSPRGMNTEAFF
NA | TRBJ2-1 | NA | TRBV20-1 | TGCAGTGCGAGACAGGACAATGAGCAGTTCTTC | CSARQDNEQFF
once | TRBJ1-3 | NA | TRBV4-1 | TGCGCCAGCAGCCCGCGGACAGCTGGAAACACCATATATTTT | CASSPRTAGNTIYF
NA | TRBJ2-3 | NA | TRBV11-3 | TGTGCCAGCAGCTTTTTCGCGGCGGGGAAGGGTGCAGATACGCAGTATTTT | CASSFFAAGKGADTQYF
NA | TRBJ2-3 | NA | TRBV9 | TGTGCCAGCAGCTTAACCAGTGGGCTCACAGATACGCAGTATTTT | CASSLTSGLTDTQYF
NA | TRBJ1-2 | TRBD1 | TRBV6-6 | TGTGCCAGCAGGCTCGGACAGGGAGAATACGGCTACACCTTC | CASRLGQGEYGYTF
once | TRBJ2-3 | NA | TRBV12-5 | TGTGCTAGTGGTTTGAGGGGAATCACAGATACGCAGTATTTT | CASGLRGITDTQYF
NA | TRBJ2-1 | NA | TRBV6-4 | TGTGCCAGCAGTGAAGGACCCACCCTGGAGCAGTTCTTC | CASSEGPTLEQFF
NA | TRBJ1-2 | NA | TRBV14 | TGTGCCAGCAGCCCCGGGGCATCCTATGGCTACACCTTC | CASSPGASYGYTF
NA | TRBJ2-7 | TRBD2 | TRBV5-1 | TGCGCCAGCAGCAGGTCCCCAACTACTAGCGGGTCCTACGAGCAGTACTTC | CASSRSPTTSGSYEQYF
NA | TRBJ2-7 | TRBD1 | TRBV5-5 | TGTGCCAGCAGCTTGGAGTCAATGACAGGGCCGAGGAGATACGAGCAGTACTTC | CASSLESMTGPRRYEQYF
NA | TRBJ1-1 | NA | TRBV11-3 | TGTGCCAGCAGCTTTCAGGGGAACACTGAAGCTTTCTTT | CASSFQGNTEAFF
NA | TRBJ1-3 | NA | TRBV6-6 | TGTGCCAGCAATTCCGGGTCGGACTCTGGAAACACCATATATTTT | CASNSGSDSGNTIYF
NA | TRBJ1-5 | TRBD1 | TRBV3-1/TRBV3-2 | TGTGCCAGCAGCCCGACTTACAGGGGCCTCGGCAATCAGCCCCAGCATTTT | CASSPTYRGLGNQPQHF
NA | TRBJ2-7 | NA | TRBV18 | TGTGCCAGCTCATCCACGCAGGGATTCGGCGAGCAGTACTTC | CASSSTQGFGEQYF